Given below is one T cell receptor beta chain in context. The study ran its PCR with 60 Vbeta and 13 Jbeta primers. Profiling relied on immunoSEQ multiplex PCR, and the TCRdb table lists in-frame clones only, not all of them. The table lists around 100,000 clones, around 80% of them singletons. The entry originates in a study of cytomegalovirus exposure and HLA in healthy donors. The ends lost 5 bases at V and 11 bases at J; junction bases unmatched: 8. CDR1 and CDR2 (germline): GTSNPN, SVGIG (reference sequence). The CDR3 sequence is 11 residues long. The rearrangement uses TRBV30 and TRBJ1-1; TRBD1 matches 7 bases. This receptor was obtained from a woman in her 40s in good health and CMV-seronegative. Sequenced material: PBMCs. This chain's CDR3 is CAWLSGGRAFF. Here the CDR3 DNA reads TGTGCCTGGCTGTCAGGGGGTAGGGCTTTCTTT.